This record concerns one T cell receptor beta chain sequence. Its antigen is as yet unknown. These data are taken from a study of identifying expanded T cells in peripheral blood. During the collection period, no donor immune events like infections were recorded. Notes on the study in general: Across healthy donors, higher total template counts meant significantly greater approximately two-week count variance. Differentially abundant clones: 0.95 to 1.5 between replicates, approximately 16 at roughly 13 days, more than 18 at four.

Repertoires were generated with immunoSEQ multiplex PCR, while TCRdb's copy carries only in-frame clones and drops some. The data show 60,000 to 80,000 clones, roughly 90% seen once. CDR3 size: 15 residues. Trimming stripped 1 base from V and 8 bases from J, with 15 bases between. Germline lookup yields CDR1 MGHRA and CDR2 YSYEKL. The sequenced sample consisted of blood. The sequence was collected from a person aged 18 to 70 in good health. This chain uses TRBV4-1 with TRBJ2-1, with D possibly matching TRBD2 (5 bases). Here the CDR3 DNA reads TGCGCCAGCAGCCAAGTTTGGAATCCCGGGGATGAGCAGTTCTTC. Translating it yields CASSQVWNPGDEQFF.